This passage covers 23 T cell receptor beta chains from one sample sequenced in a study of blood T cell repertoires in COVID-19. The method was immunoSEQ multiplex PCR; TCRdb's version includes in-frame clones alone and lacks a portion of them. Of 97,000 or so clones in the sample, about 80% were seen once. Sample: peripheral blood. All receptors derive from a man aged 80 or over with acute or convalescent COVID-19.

CDR3 DNA sequence: TGTGCCAGCAGCTTTCGCGGGGAGTCCTACGAGCAGTACTTC. Encoded protein: CASSFRGESYEQYF. The J gene is TRBJ2-7, the V gene TRBV7-9, with D possibly matching TRBD2 (6 bases). Between the trimmed V and J ends, which lost 3 bases and 1 base, there was a span of 10 bases. Germline loops: CDR1 SEHNR, CDR2 FQNEAQ (reference sequence). The CDR3 contains 14 residues. The full variable domain, with the rest looked up from reference TRBV7-9 and TRBJ2-7, is DTGVSQNPRHKITKRGQNVTFRCDPISEHNRLYWYRQTLGQGPEFLTYFQNEAQLEKSRLLSDRFSAERPKGSFSTLEIQRTEQGDSAMYLCASSFRGESYEQYFGPGTRLTVT.

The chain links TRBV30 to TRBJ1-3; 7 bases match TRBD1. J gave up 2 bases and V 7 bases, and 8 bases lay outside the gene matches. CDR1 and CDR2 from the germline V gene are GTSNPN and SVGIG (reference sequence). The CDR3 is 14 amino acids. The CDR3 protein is CASTPGGAGNTIYF. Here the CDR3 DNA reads TGTGCCTCGACACCAGGGGGTGCTGGAAACACCATATATTTT.

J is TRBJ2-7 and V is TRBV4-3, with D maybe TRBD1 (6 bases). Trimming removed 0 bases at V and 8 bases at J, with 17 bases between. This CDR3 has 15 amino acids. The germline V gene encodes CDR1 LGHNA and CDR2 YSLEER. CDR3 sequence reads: CASSQETGTLLKQYF. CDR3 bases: TGCGCCAGCAGCCAAGAGACAGGAACCTTACTGAAGCAGTACTTC.

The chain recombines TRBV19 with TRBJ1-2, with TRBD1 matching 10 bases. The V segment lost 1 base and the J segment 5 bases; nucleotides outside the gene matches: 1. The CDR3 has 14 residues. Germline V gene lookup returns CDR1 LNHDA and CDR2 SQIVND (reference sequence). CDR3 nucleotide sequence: TGTGCCAGTAGTATAGGACAGGGGGCGTATGGCTACACCTTC. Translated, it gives CASSIGQGAYGYTF.

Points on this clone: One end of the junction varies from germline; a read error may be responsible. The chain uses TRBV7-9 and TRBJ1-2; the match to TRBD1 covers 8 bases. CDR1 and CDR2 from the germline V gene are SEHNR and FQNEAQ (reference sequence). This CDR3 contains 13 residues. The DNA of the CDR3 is TGTGCCAGCAGCATAGCGGGACAGGATGGCTACACCTTC. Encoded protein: CASSIAGQDGYTF.

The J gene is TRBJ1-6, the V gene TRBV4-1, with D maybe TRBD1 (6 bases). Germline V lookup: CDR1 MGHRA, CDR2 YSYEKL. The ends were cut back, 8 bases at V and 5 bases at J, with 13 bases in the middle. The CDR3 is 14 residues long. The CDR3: CASEQGWNNSPLHF. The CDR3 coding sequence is TGCGCCAGCGAACAGGGATGGAATAATTCACCCCTCCACTTT.

CDR3 protein: CASRPSLAGGVNEQFF. CDR3 in DNA: TGCGCCAGCAGGCCTTCACTAGCGGGAGGTGTTAATGAGCAGTTCTTC. The genes are TRBV4-3 and TRBJ2-1; 12 bases are shared with TRBD2. The germline CDR1 and CDR2 sequences are LGHNA and YSLEER. V dropped 6 bases and J dropped 7; count of bases not matched to a gene: 10. The CDR3 covers 16 residues.

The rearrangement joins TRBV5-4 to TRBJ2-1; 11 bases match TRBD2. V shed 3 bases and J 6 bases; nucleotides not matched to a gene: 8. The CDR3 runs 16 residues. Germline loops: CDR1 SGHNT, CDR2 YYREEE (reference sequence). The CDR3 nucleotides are TGTGCCAGCAGCTCGGGACTAGCGGACTGGGGCAATGAGCAGTTCTTC. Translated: CASSSGLADWGNEQFF.

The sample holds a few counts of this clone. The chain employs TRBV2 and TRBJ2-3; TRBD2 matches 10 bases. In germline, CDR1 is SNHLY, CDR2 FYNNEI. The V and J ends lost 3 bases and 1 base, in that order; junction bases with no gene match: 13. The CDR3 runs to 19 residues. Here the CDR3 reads CASSEGLAGVAGGTDTQYF. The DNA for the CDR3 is TGTGCCAGCAGTGAGGGGCTAGCGGGGGTCGCCGGGGGCACAGATACGCAGTATTTT.

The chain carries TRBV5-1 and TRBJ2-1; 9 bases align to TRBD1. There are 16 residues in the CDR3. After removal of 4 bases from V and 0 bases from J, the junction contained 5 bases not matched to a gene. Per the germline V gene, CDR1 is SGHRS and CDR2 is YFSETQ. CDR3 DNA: TGCGCCAGCAGCGTCGACAGGGGGGGCTCCTACAATGAGCAGTTCTTC. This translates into CASSVDRGGSYNEQFF.

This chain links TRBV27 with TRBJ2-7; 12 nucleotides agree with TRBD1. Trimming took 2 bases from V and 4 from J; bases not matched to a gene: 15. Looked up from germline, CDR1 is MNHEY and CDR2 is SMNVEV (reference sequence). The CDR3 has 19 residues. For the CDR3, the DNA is TGTGCCAGCAGTTTAAAAAGGACCGGGACAGGGGGCTTCGATTACGAGCAGTACTTC. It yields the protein CASSLKRTGTGGFDYEQYF.

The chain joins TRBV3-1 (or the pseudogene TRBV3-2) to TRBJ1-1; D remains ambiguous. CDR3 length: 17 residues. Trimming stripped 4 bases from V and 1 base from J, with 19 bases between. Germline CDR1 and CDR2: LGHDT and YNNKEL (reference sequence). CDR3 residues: CASSPPLLGRQNTEAFF. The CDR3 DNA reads TGTGCCAGCAGCCCCCCTCTTTTGGGCAGGCAGAACACTGAAGCTTTCTTT.

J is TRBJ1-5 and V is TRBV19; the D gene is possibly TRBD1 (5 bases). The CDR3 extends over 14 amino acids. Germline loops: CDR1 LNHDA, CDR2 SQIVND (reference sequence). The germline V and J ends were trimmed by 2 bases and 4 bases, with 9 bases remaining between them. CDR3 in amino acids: CASSIQGVNQPQHF. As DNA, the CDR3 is TGTGCCAGTAGTATACAGGGCGTGAATCAGCCCCAGCATTTT.

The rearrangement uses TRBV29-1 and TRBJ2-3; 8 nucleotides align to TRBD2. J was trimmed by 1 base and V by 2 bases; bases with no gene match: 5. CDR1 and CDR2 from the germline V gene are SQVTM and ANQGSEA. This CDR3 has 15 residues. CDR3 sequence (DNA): TGCAGCGTTGAACAAGCGGGAGCTGGCACAGATACGCAGTATTTT. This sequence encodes CSVEQAGAGTDTQYF.

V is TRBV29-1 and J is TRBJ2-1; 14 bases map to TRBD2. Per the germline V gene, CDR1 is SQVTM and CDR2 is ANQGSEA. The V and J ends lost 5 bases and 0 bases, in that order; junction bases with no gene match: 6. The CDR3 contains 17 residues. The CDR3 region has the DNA TGCAGCGTTCCGGGACTAGCGGGGGAGAGCTCCTACAATGAGCAGTTCTTC. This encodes CSVPGLAGESSYNEQFF.

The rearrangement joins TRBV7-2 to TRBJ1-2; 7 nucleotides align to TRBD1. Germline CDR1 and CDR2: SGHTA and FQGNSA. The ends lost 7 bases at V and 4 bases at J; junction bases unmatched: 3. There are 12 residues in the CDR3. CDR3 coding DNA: TGTGCCAGCACCAGGGGGAGCTATGGCTACACCTTC. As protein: CASTRGSYGYTF.

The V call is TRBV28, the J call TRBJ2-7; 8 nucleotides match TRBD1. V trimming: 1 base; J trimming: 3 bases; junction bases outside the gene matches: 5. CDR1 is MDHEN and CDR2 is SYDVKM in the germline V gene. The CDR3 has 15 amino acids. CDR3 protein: CASSLFPGQDYEQYF. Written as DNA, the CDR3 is TGTGCCAGCAGTTTATTCCCGGGACAGGACTACGAGCAGTACTTC. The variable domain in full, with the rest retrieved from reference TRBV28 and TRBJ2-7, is DVKVTQSSRYLVKRTGEKVFLECVQDMDHENMFWYRQDPGLGLRLIYFSYDVKMKEKGDIPEGYSVSREKKERFSLILESASTNQTSMYLCASSLFPGQDYEQYFGPGTRLTVT.

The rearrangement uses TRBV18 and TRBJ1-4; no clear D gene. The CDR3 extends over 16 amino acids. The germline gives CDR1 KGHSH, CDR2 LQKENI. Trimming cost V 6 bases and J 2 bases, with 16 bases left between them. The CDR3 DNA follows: TGTGCCAGCTCCTCTCGGGGAAGGGCGACTAATGAAAAACTGTTTTTT. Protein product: CASSSRGRATNEKLFF.

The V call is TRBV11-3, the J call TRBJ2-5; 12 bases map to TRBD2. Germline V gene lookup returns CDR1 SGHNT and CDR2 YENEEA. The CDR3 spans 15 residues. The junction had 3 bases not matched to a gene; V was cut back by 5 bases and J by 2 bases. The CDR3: CASSGGTSGQETQYF. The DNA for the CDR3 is TGTGCCAGCAGCGGCGGGACTAGCGGGCAAGAGACCCAGTACTTC.

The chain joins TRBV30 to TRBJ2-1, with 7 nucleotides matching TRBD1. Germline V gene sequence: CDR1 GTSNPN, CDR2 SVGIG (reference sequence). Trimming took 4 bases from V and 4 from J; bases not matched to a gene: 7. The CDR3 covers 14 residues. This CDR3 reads CAWTPPTGYNEQFF. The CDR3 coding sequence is TGTGCCTGGACTCCCCCGACAGGGTACAATGAGCAGTTCTTC.

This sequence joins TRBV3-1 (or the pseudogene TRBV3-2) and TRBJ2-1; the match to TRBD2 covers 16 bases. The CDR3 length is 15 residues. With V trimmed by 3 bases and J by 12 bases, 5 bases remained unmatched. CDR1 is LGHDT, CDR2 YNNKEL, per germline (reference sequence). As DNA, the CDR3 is TGTGCCAGCAGCCAGGGACTAGCGGGGGGGAGCTGGCAGTTCTTC. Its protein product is CASSQGLAGGSWQFF.

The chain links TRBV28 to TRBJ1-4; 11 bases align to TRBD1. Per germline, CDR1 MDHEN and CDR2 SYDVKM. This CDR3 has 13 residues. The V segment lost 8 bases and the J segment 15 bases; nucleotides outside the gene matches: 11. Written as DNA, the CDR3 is TGTGCCAGCCAAGGACAGGGGGCGGCTTTAATGTTTTTT. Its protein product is CASQGQGAALMFF.

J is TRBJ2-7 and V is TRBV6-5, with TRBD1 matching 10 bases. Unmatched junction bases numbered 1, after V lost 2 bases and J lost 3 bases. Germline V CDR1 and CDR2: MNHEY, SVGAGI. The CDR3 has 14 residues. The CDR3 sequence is CASSYDRGLYEQYF. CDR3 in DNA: TGTGCCAGCAGTTACGACAGGGGGCTCTACGAGCAGTACTTC.